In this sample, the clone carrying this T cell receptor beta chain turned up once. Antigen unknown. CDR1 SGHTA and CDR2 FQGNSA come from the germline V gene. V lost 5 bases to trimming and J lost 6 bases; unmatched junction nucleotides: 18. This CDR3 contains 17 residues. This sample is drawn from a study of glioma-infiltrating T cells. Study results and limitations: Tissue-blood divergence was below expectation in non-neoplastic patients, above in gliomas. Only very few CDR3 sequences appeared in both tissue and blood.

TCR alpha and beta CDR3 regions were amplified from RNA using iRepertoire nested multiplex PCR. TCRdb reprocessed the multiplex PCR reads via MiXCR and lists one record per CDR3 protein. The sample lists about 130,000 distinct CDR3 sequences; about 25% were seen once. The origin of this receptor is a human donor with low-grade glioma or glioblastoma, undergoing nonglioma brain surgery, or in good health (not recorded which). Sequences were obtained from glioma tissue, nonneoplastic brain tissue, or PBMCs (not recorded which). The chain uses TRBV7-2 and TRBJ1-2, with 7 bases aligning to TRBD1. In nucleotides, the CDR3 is TGTGCCAGCAGCCCAATGCCAGGGACAGCGGGGGTGAATGGCTACACCTTC. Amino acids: CASSPMPGTAGVNGYTF.